The clone carrying this TCR beta chain came up a few times. What it binds is not known. The data belong to a study of cytomegalovirus exposure and HLA in healthy donors. Study overall: Earlier work reported 117 million unique TCR beta sequences from some 180 million T cells.

PCR involved 60 Vbeta and 13 Jbeta primers. Profiling relied on immunoSEQ multiplex PCR, and the TCRdb table lists in-frame clones only, not all of them. The sample lists roughly 140,000 clones, roughly four fifths occurring once. Study results and caveats: Some public TCRs appeared in many individuals, while most sequences were rare.

The junction had 12 bases not matched to a gene; V was cut back by 0 bases and J by 0 bases. The CDR3 is 20 amino acids. Looked up from germline, CDR1 is SQVTM and CDR2 is ANQGSEA. The rearrangement links TRBV29-1 to TRBJ2-1; TRBD2 aligns across 12 bases. The clonotype originates from a man aged 18 to 35 in good health and CMV-seronegative. Sequencing input: PBMCs. CDR3 nucleotides: TGCAGCGTTGAAGATCTTCTAACTAGCGGGAGGAAGTTCTCCTACAATGAGCAGTTCTTC. Its protein product is CSVEDLLTSGRKFSYNEQFF.